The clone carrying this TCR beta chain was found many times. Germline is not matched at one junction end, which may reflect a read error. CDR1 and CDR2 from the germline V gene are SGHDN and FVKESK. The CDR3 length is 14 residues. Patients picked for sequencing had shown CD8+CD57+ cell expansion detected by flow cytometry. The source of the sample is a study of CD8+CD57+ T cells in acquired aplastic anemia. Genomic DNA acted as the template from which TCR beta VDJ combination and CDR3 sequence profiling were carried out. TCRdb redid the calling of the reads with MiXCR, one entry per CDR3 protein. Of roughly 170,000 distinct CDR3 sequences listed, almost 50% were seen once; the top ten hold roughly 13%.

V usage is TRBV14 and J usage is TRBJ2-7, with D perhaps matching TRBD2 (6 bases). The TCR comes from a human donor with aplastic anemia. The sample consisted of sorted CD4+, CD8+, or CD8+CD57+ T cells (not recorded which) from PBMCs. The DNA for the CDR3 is TGTGCCAGCAGCCAAGGTGGGGCTAGCGCTCCCTATCACTTC. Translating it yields CASSQGGASAPYHF.